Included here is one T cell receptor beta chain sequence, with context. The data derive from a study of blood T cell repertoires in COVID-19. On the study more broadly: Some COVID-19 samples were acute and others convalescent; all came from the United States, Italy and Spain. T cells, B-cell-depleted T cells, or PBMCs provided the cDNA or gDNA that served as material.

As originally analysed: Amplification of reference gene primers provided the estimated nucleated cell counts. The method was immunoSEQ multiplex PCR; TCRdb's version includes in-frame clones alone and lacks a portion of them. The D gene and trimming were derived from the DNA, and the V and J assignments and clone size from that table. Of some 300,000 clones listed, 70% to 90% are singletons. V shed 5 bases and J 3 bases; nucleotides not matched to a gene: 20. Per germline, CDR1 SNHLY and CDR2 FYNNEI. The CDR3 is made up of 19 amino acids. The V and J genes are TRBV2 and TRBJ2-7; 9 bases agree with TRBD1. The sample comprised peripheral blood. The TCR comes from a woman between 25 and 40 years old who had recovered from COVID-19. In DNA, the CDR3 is TGTGCCAGCAGTCTAACTCTCAGGATCGCGGGGGACAGGGTCTACGAGCAGTACTTC. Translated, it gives CASSLTLRIAGDRVYEQYF.